The table lists the clone carrying this T cell receptor beta chain with a few counts. The germline V and J ends were trimmed by 5 bases and 5 bases, with 16 bases remaining between them. This CDR3 has 14 amino acids. Per the germline V gene, CDR1 is MNHEY and CDR2 is SMNVEV (reference sequence). This entry comes from a study of blood T cells in healthy people across ages. Combining a sample-barcoded 5' primer with a J-beta primer mix, a second PCR ran for about 7 to 11 cycles. TCRdb re-analysed the 5' RACE reads in MiXCR, keeping a single row per CDR3 protein. The table lists more than 1,400,000 distinct CDR3 sequences, around 42% of them singletons.

The sequenced sample consisted of blood. The chain recombines TRBV27 with TRBJ2-7; D gene uncertain. The receptor comes from a woman between 18 and 29 years old in good health. The CDR3 spells CASSPRIISDEQYF. The CDR3 bases are TGTGCCAGCAGTCCCCGAATTATTTCAGACGAGCAGTACTTC.